These 6 T cell receptor beta chains originate from one sample sequenced in a study of control samples from healthy donors and cancer patients. Data came from immunoSEQ multiplex PCR; TCRdb stores just in-frame clones and leaves some out. This repertoire shows roughly 160,000 clones, just over 85% found once; its top ten account for around 5.1%. What was sequenced was blood. The receptors shown here come from a woman in her twenties or thirties in good health.

The rearrangement links TRBV28 to TRBJ1-4; no reliable D call. Trimming removed 3 bases at V and 4 bases at J, with 6 bases between. The CDR3 length is 13 residues. The germline CDR1 and CDR2 sequences are MDHEN and SYDVKM. CDR3 sequence: CASSFRGNEKLFF. The DNA for the CDR3 is TGTGCCAGCAGTTTCAGAGGTAATGAAAAACTGTTTTTT.

In DNA, the CDR3 is TGTGCCAGCAGCCACAGGGAGGGAGTGGAGGAGTACACTGAAGCTTTCTTT. This encodes CASSHREGVEEYTEAFF. J is TRBJ1-1 and V is TRBV21-1. TRBV21-1 is annotated as a pseudogene. This CDR3 spans 17 amino acids.

The chain joins TRBV9 to TRBJ2-5; possibly TRBD1 or TRBD2 for D (6 bases each). The CDR3 spans 15 residues. V was shortened by 2 bases and J by 4 bases, with 15 bases between the two germline ends. Germline V gene data show CDR1 as SGDLS and CDR2 as YYNGEE. The DNA of the CDR3 is TGTGCCAGCAGCGTTACAGGGTGGGGGGCAGAGACCCAGTACTTC. It is translated as CASSVTGWGAETQYF. The full variable domain, with the rest looked up from reference TRBV9 and TRBJ2-5, is DSGVTQTPKHLITATGQRVTLRCSPRSGDLSVYWYQQSLDQGLQFLIQYYNGEERAKGNILERFSAQQFPDLHSELNLSSLELGDSALYFCASSVTGWGAETQYFGPGTRLLVL.

The J gene is TRBJ2-7, the V gene TRBV14, with D tentatively TRBD1 (6 bases). The germline V gene has CDR1 SGHDN and CDR2 FVKESK. Trimming pared 1 base from V and 6 bases from J, leaving 22 bases between. The CDR3 contains 17 residues. The CDR3 sequence: CASSQAPVADSRGEQYF. As DNA, the CDR3 is TGTGCCAGCAGCCAAGCCCCTGTTGCAGACAGCAGGGGCGAGCAGTACTTC.

The gene calls are TRBV4-1 and TRBJ2-3; the D is unclear. Trimming removed 5 bases at V and 3 bases at J, with 9 bases between. The CDR3 consists of 13 residues. Germline loops: CDR1 MGHRA, CDR2 YSYEKL. CDR3 in DNA: TGCGCCAGCAGCGTGATAGGGACAGATACGCAGTATTTT. It specifies CASSVIGTDTQYF.

This rearrangement joins TRBV28 to TRBJ2-3; the match to TRBD2 covers 16 bases. Per the germline V gene, CDR1 is MDHEN and CDR2 is SYDVKM. This CDR3 is built from 16 residues. The ends lost 7 bases at V and 2 bases at J; junction bases unmatched: 3. CDR3 DNA: TGTGCCAGCACGGGGACTAGCGGGAGGGACACAGATACGCAGTATTTT. Its translation: CASTGTSGRDTDTQYF.